This T cell receptor (beta chain) was obtained from a study of shared clonotypes between healthy human individuals. Generated by immunoSEQ multiplex PCR, the TCRdb table keeps only in-frame clones and is missing some. The repertoire includes about 1.1 million clones, roughly 80% of them detected once, and almost 0.9% sits in the top ten. All donors were healthy HIV-negative adults lacking recent acute infections or vaccinations. Germline loops: CDR1 SQVTM, CDR2 ANQGSEA. After removal of 1 base from V and 4 bases from J, the junction contained 13 bases not matched to a gene. The CDR3 runs 17 residues.

Material for sequencing was memory CD4+ T cells from PBMCs. Subset specified: CD45RA-negative fraction. The chain links TRBV29-1 to TRBJ2-3, with 8 bases that match TRBD2. The receptor was derived from a man between 18 and 35 years old in good health. Some clones in this sample may be carry-over from other donors' samples. The CDR3 spells CSVEAPTGTRIPDTQYF. In DNA form, the CDR3 reads TGCAGCGTTGAAGCCCCCACCGGGACTAGGATTCCAGATACGCAGTATTTT.